Each of the 15 T cell receptor beta chains below was sequenced from the same sample in a study of T cells in Graves' hyperthyroidism and ophthalmopathy. The CDR3 regions of TCR beta were amplified from RNA transcripts. An initial round of RT-PCR targeting the TCR CDR3 relied on the HTBI primer set. A single record per CDR3 protein comes from TCRdb applying MiXCR to the multiplex PCR reads. Of roughly 500,000 distinct CDR3 sequences listed, under 60% are singletons. The specimen sequenced was peripheral blood or thyroid tissue (not recorded which). These receptors came from an adult woman with Graves' disease, either hyperthyroidism or ophthalmopathy (not recorded which).

Many counts were recorded for this clonotype. The chain has TRBV12-3 or TRBV12-4 and TRBJ2-5, with a possible D match to TRBD1 (5 bases). The CDR3 is 15 residues long. Trimming removed 7 bases at V and 1 base at J, with 16 bases between. CDR3 coding DNA: TGTGCCAGCAAAAAAGGACAACCGGCCCAAGAGACCCAGTACTTC. Its translation is CASKKGQPAQETQYF.

The chain combines TRBV29-1 with TRBJ2-6, with no clear D. V dropped 5 bases and J dropped 0 bases, with 5 bases sitting between them. Germline-derived CDR1 and CDR2 are SQVTM and ANQGSEA. This CDR3 has 13 residues. CDR3 loop: CSVPDSGANVLTF. The CDR3 region has the DNA TGCAGCGTTCCAGACTCTGGGGCCAACGTCCTGACTTTC.

In its sample, this clonotype was seen many times. This chain joins TRBV6-6 and TRBJ1-2; D is unclear. V lost 0 bases to trimming and J lost 4 bases, with 9 bases between them. The CDR3 is 14 amino acids. Germline V CDR1 and CDR2: MNHNY, SVGAGI (reference sequence). CDR3 loop: CASSYSGGRYGYTF. Written as DNA, the CDR3 is TGTGCCAGCAGTTACTCCGGAGGGCGCTATGGCTACACCTTC.

This clonotype was observed at least ten times. V usage is TRBV20-1 and J usage is TRBJ1-1, with a possible D match to TRBD1 (5 bases). Germline CDR1 reads DFQATT; CDR2 reads SNEGSKA (reference sequence). With 2 bases removed from V and 8 bases from J, the gap between germline ends came to 18 bases. The CDR3 runs 14 residues. CDR3 DNA sequence: TGCAGTGCTAGATTGGGGGGTCAGCCCCTCGAAGCTTTCTTT. The encoded protein is CSARLGGQPLEAFF.

This clonotype was counted many times. The V and J genes are TRBV7-3 and TRBJ1-6; D possibly corresponds to TRBD1 (5 bases). Trimming removed 6 bases from V and 2 bases from J, with 14 bases in between. Germline V gene lookup returns CDR1 SGHTA and CDR2 FQGTGA. The CDR3 is made up of 16 amino acids. Written as DNA, the CDR3 is TGTGCCAGCAGGCCAGGGAGTTGGACCTATAATTCACCCCTCCACTTT. This sequence encodes CASRPGSWTYNSPLHF. Based on the CDR3 plus reference TRBV7-3 and TRBJ1-6, the full variable domain is GAGVSQTPSNKVTEKGKYVELRCDPISGHTALYWYRQSLGQGPEFLIYFQGTGAADDSGLPNDRFFAVRPEGSVSTLKIQRTERGDSAVYLCASRPGSWTYNSPLHFGNGTRLTVT.

This chain uses TRBV7-2 with TRBJ2-2; 11 bases line up with TRBD1. Germline V gene data show CDR1 as SGHTA and CDR2 as FQGNSA. This CDR3 has 17 amino acids. With 5 bases clipped from V and 4 bases from J, the junction kept 9 bases outside the gene matches. The CDR3 sequence is CASSPRTGGRVTGELFF. In DNA, the CDR3 is TGTGCCAGCAGCCCGCGGACAGGGGGCAGGGTCACCGGGGAGCTGTTTTTT.

This clonotype was counted a few times. The CDR3 region is CSVEFSGANVLTF. CDR3 nucleotides: TGCAGCGTTGAATTCTCTGGGGCCAACGTCCTGACTTTC. The rearrangement links TRBV29-1 to TRBJ2-6; D is undetermined. The ends were cut back, 2 bases at V and 0 bases at J, with 2 bases in the middle. Germline V gene lookup returns CDR1 SQVTM and CDR2 ANQGSEA. The CDR3 loop spans 13 amino acids.

There are many counts of this clonotype. V and J are TRBV15 and TRBJ2-5; D might be TRBD1 (5 bases). V was pared by 0 bases and J by 4 bases, with 12 bases between. In germline, CDR1 is LNHNV, CDR2 YYDKDF (reference sequence). This CDR3 is built from 15 residues. The chain's CDR3 is CATSREGREAETQYF. The DNA for the CDR3 is TGTGCCACCAGCAGAGAAGGCAGGGAAGCAGAGACCCAGTACTTC.

At least ten counts were recorded for this clonotype. The V call is TRBV6-1, the J call TRBJ1-5; D might be TRBD1 (5 bases). CDR1 and CDR2 from the germline V gene are MNHNS and SASEGT. The V and J ends lost 8 bases and 5 bases respectively, with 13 bases between them. This CDR3 comprises 13 residues. CDR3 protein: CASGGRDHQPQHF. The DNA of the CDR3 is TGTGCCAGCGGAGGCAGGGATCATCAGCCCCAGCATTTT.

The chain has TRBV6-6 and TRBJ2-5, with a weak D call TRBD2 (6 bases). Gene TRBJ2-1 matches the end of the DNA better, so the J call may be wrong. CDR1 is MNHNY and CDR2 is SVGAGI in the germline V gene (reference sequence). The length of the CDR3 is 14 residues. As DNA, the CDR3 is TGTGCCAGCACCCCAGACTCGGGACTGACCGAGCAGTTCTTC. It translates to CASTPDSGLTEQFF.

This chain uses TRBV7-2 with TRBJ1-6; possible D gene TRBD1, 6 bases. The CDR3 totals 14 residues. The germline V gene encodes CDR1 SGHTA and CDR2 FQGNSA. V was shortened by 4 bases and J by 10 bases, with 14 bases between the two germline ends. The CDR3 DNA sequence: TGTGCCAGCAGCTCTACAGGGTTGGAATCACCCCTCCACTTT. Its protein is CASSSTGLESPLHF.

The chain has TRBV20-1 and TRBJ2-7; tentatively, D is TRBD2 (5 bases). From germline, CDR1 is DFQATT and CDR2 SNEGSKA (reference sequence). V lost 3 bases to trimming and J lost 7 bases, with 25 bases between them. This CDR3 has 16 amino acids. In nucleotides, the CDR3 is TGCAGTGCTAGGAAGATGGAAGCCGGGGATGTCTGGGAGCAGTACTTC. As protein: CSARKMEAGDVWEQYF.

The chain carries TRBV7-9 and TRBJ2-7; D is perhaps TRBD1 (5 bases). From germline, CDR1 is SEHNR and CDR2 FQNEAQ (reference sequence). Trimming pared 7 bases from V and 3 bases from J, leaving 25 bases between. The CDR3 consists of 17 residues. CDR3 amino acids: CASTGRAVAGPHYEQYF. CDR3 nucleotides: TGTGCCAGCACGGGCAGGGCGGTAGCTGGTCCCCACTACGAGCAGTACTTC.

The V call is TRBV7-2, the J call TRBJ1-3; unclear D gene. V lost 5 bases and J lost 8, with 4 bases in between. The V gene's germline CDR1 is SGHTA and CDR2 FQGNSA. CDR3 length: 10 residues. In nucleotides, the CDR3 is TGTGCCAGCAGCCCTTACACCATATATTTT. Protein sequence: CASSPYTIYF.

The sample holds a few counts of this clonotype. This chain joins TRBV29-1 and TRBJ1-5; D may be TRBD1 (6 bases). Germline CDR1 reads SQVTM; CDR2 reads ANQGSEA. V was shortened by 7 bases and J by 3 bases, with 16 bases between the two germline ends. This CDR3 is 14 amino acids long. Written as DNA, the CDR3 is TGCAGCGCACGGGGCAGGGGTAACAATCAGCCCCAGCATTTT. Protein: CSARGRGNNQPQHF.